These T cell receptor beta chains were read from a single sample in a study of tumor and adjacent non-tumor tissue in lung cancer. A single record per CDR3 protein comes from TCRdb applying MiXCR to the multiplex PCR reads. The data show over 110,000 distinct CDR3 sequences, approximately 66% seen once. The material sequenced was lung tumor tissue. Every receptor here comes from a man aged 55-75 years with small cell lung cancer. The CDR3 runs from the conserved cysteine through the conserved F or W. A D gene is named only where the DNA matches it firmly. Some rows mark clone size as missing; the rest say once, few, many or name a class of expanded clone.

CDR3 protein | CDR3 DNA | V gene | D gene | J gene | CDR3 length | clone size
CASSLLGTRDNEQFF | TGCGCCAGCAGCCTCCTCGGAACCAGGGACAATGAGCAGTTCTTC | TRBV4-1 | . | TRBJ2-1 | 15 | many
CASSAGVGTDTQYF | TGTGCCAGCAGCGCGGGAGTTGGGACAGATACGCAGTATTTT | TRBV5-4 | TRBD2 | TRBJ2-3 | 14 | .
CASSLSSGRVHKQFF | TGTGCCAGCAGCCTTTCTAGCGGGAGGGTCCATAAGCAGTTCTTC | TRBV6-5 | TRBD2 | TRBJ2-1 | 15 | .
CASSGGETGGYETQYF | TGTGCCAGTTCGGGGGGGGAGACAGGGGGCTACGAGACCCAGTACTTC | TRBV12-3/TRBV12-4 | TRBD1 | TRBJ2-5 | 16 | .
CAWSARLRQGETQYF | TGTGCCTGGAGTGCAAGACTTCGACAGGGGGAGACCCAGTACTTC | TRBV30 | TRBD1 | TRBJ2-5 | 15 | many
CASKGTANTEAFF | TGTGCCAGCAAGGGCACAGCGAACACTGAGGCTTTCTTT | TRBV6-1 | . | TRBJ1-1 | 13 | once
CATSEGSYNEQFF | TGTGCCACCAGTGAGGGGTCCTACAATGAGCAGTTCTTC | TRBV24-1 | . | TRBJ2-1 | 13 | many
CSANSEDTQYF | TGCAGTGCTAACAGTGAAGATACGCAGTATTTT | TRBV20-1 | . | TRBJ2-3 | 11 | .
CASSSGSGVQYF | TGTGCCAGCAGCTCCGGGAGCGGGGTTCAGTACTTC | TRBV6-5 | TRBD2 | TRBJ2-4 | 12 | few
CASCVVGVAGELFF | TGTGCTAGCTGTGTTGTGGGGGTCGCCGGGGAGCTGTTTTTT | TRBV6-1 | . | TRBJ2-2 | 14 | .
CASSFNIEAFF | TGTGCTAGCAGCTTCAACATTGAAGCTTTCTTT | TRBV11-2 | . | TRBJ1-1 | 11 | .